Below, 15 T cell receptor beta chains from the same sample are listed, as sequenced in a study of blood T cells in healthy people across ages. A second about 6 to 12 cycle PCR used barcoded and J-beta primers. TCRdb redid the calling of the 5' RACE reads with MiXCR, one entry per CDR3 protein. The data show some 690,000 distinct CDR3 sequences, with about 20% seen just once and under 25% held by the top ten. The sequenced material came from blood. The source of these receptors is a man in his 70s in good health.

The chain uses TRBV29-1 and TRBJ2-5, with no clear D. Germline V gene sequence: CDR1 SQVTM, CDR2 ANQGSEA. The CDR3 is 13 amino acids. V lost 6 bases and J 5 bases, leaving 16 bases between the germline ends. The DNA of the CDR3 is TGCAGCGTCCAGATCCTGGTCGGGGAGACCCAGTACTTC. Translating gives CSVQILVGETQYF.

In this sample, this clonotype turned up a few times. This rearrangement joins TRBV6-1 to TRBJ1-2; D is uncertain. The CDR3 runs 14 residues. V gave up 1 base and J gave up 4 bases, with 10 bases separating them. Germline lookup yields CDR1 MNHNS and CDR2 SASEGT. CDR3 bases: TGTGCCAGCAGTGAAGACCCCGTTACCTATGGCTACACCTTC. It yields the protein CASSEDPVTYGYTF.

V usage is TRBV18 and J usage is TRBJ2-4; 10 nucleotides align to TRBD1. Germline CDR1 KGHSH, CDR2 LQKENI. The CDR3 is 19 amino acids. J was trimmed by 0 bases and V by 2 bases; bases with no gene match: 10. CDR3 sequence: CASSPVPGQGPLAKNIQYF. In DNA form, the CDR3 reads TGTGCCAGCTCACCAGTCCCGGGACAGGGGCCCCTAGCCAAAAACATTCAGTACTTC. The complete variable domain, with remaining parts taken from reference TRBV18 and TRBJ2-4, reads NAGVMQNPRHLVRRRGQEARLRCSPMKGHSHVYWYRQLPEEGLKFMVYLQKENIIDESGMPKERFSAEFPKEGPSILRIQQVVRGDSAAYFCASSPVPGQGPLAKNIQYFGAGTRLSVL.

The chain carries TRBV6-1 and TRBJ2-6; TRBD1 matches at 8 bases. The V gene's germline CDR1 is MNHNS and CDR2 SASEGT. Trimming cost V 5 bases and J 4 bases; bases outside gene matches: 10. This CDR3 comprises 17 residues. The CDR3 nucleotides are TGTGCCAGCAGTCGCCGACAGGGGAACTCCGGGGCCAACGTCCTGACTTTC. This sequence encodes CASSRRQGNSGANVLTF.

This clonotype was recorded a few times. V usage is TRBV14 and J usage is TRBJ1-1; D uncertain. The CDR3 runs 14 residues. V lost 1 base to trimming and J lost 1 base, with 7 bases between them. Germline V gene sequence: CDR1 SGHDN, CDR2 FVKESK. In DNA form, the CDR3 reads TGTGCCAGCAGCCAAGGATTTCAGAACACTGAAGCTTTCTTT. It specifies CASSQGFQNTEAFF.

The V and J genes are TRBV6-5 and TRBJ2-4, with unresolved D. Germline CDR1 and CDR2: MNHEY and SVGAGI. V gave up 8 bases and J gave up 1 base, with 15 bases separating them. The CDR3 is made up of 15 amino acids. CDR3 residues: CASSKNGPAKNIQYF. The CDR3 nucleotides are TGTGCCAGCTCAAAGAATGGGCCCGCCAAAAACATTCAGTACTTC.

This clonotype was observed a handful of times. The gene calls are TRBV7-8 and TRBJ2-3; D is possibly TRBD1 (5 bases). In germline, CDR1 is SGHVS, CDR2 FQNEAQ. V lost 6 bases to trimming and J lost 0 bases, with 16 bases between them. The CDR3 spans 16 residues. This chain's CDR3 is CASSFSSRASTDTQYF. The DNA for the CDR3 is TGTGCCAGCAGTTTTAGTAGCAGGGCCAGCACAGATACGCAGTATTTT.

V gene TRBV7-2 combines with J gene TRBJ2-5, with a possible D match to TRBD2 (5 bases). The closer fit of TRBJ2-1 to the DNA end suggests the J call may be wrong. CDR3 length: 13 amino acids. CDR1 and CDR2 from the germline V gene are SGHTA and FQGNSA. This CDR3 is CASSTTRHNEQFF. The CDR3 nucleotides are TGTGCCAGCAGCACAACTAGACACAATGAGCAGTTCTTC.

This clonotype was detected only a few times. The chain joins TRBV5-1 to TRBJ2-1; the match to TRBD2 covers 9 bases. CDR1 is SGHRS and CDR2 is YFSETQ in the germline V gene. The junction had 6 bases not matched to a gene; V was cut back by 0 bases and J by 5 bases. The CDR3 contains 16 residues. CDR3 protein: CASSLVLAGSNNEQFF. CDR3 DNA: TGCGCCAGCAGCTTGGTGCTAGCGGGGTCCAACAATGAGCAGTTCTTC.

This clonotype has a count of ten or more. The CDR3 reads CASSPGPLNTEAFF. CDR3 bases: TGTGCCAGCAGTCCCGGGCCTCTGAACACTGAAGCTTTCTTT. This chain connects TRBV12-3 or TRBV12-4 to TRBJ1-1; no clear D. The CDR3 extends over 14 amino acids. Trimming removed 5 bases from V and 0 bases from J, with 10 bases in between.

This chain links TRBV28 with TRBJ2-7; D could derive from TRBD1 or TRBD2 (6 bases each). Trimming shortened V by 5 bases and J by 3 bases, and 14 bases separated the two germline ends. Germline assignment: CDR1 MDHEN and CDR2 SYDVKM. The CDR3 is made up of 14 amino acids. The CDR3 reads CASSISGGLYEQYF. Written as DNA, the CDR3 is TGTGCCAGCAGTATCTCCGGGGGCCTCTACGAGCAGTACTTC.

This clonotype was counted many times. The rearrangement links TRBV18 to TRBJ2-7; TRBD1 aligns across 10 bases. The J call may be mistaken, given a closer DNA end match to TRBJ2-1. CDR3 length: 17 residues. Germline V CDR1 and CDR2: KGHSH, LQKENI. CDR3 sequence: CASSPLLRQGAVNEQFF. The CDR3 DNA reads as TGTGCCAGCTCACCGCTGCTACGACAGGGGGCAGTCAATGAGCAGTTCTTC.

Turning to this clonotype: Sequence at one end of the junction differs from germline and may be a read error. The V gene is TRBV20-1, the J gene TRBJ2-6; D gene uncertain. This CDR3 spans 15 amino acids. Germline V lookup: CDR1 DFQATT, CDR2 SNEGSKA (reference sequence). CDR3 bases: TGCAGTGCTGGAGAGGCCGACTCTGGGGCCAACGTCCTGACTTTC. It specifies CSAGEADSGANVLTF.

The chain combines TRBV5-1 with TRBJ1-1, with 8 bases lining up with TRBD1. With V trimmed by 5 bases and J by 1 base, 7 bases remained unmatched. This CDR3 region has 15 residues. Germline V CDR1 and CDR2: SGHRS, YFSETQ. The CDR3 nucleotides read TGCGCCAGCAGGGATGACAGGGGAAAGAACACTGAAGCTTTCTTT. This sequence encodes CASRDDRGKNTEAFF.

This clonotype occurred a few times. The chain is built from TRBV5-1 and TRBJ2-1, with a possible D match to TRBD2 (6 bases). Germline CDR1 and CDR2: SGHRS and YFSETQ. This CDR3 contains 14 residues. The V end lost 0 bases, the J end lost 5 bases, and 9 bases lay between the germline ends. CDR3 amino acids: CASSLGRGNNEQFF. The CDR3 DNA reads TGCGCCAGCAGCTTGGGGAGGGGCAACAATGAGCAGTTCTTC. Combining the CDR3 with reference TRBV5-1 and TRBJ2-1 gives the whole variable domain KAGVTQTPRYLIKTRGQQVTLSCSPISGHRSVSWYQQTPGQGLQFLFEYFSETQRNKGNFPGRFSGRQFSNSRSEMNVSTLELGDSALYLCASSLGRGNNEQFFGPGTRLTVL.